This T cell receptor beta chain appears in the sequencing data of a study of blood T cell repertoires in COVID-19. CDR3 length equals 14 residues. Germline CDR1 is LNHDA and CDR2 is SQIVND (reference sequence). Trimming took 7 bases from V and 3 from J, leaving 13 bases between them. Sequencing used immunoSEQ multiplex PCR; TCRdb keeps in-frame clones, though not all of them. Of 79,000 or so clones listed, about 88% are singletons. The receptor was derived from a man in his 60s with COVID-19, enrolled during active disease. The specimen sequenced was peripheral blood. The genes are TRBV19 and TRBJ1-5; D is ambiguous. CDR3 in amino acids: CASMRQQNNQPQHF. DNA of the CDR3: TGTGCCAGTATGCGGCAGCAGAACAATCAGCCCCAGCATTTT.